This TCR beta chain was documented in a study of tumor-infiltrating lymphocytes in oesophageal squamous cell carcinoma. A single record per CDR3 protein comes from TCRdb applying MiXCR to the PCR reads. In the table there are under 15,000 distinct CDR3 sequences, around 60% of which are singletons. The receptor was derived from a female donor with esophageal squamous cell carcinoma. Sequencing was done on a sample of esophageal tumor tissue.

The CDR3: CASSDSSTGDTDTQYF. DNA for the CDR3: TGTGCCAGCAGTGACTCGTCAACAGGGGACACAGATACGCAGTATTTT. The chain recombines TRBV6-4 with TRBJ2-3, with 7 bases matching TRBD1. The germline V gene has CDR1 MRHNA and CDR2 SNTAGT. V lost 0 bases, J lost 2 bases, and 5 bases stayed unmatched. The CDR3 is made up of 16 amino acids.